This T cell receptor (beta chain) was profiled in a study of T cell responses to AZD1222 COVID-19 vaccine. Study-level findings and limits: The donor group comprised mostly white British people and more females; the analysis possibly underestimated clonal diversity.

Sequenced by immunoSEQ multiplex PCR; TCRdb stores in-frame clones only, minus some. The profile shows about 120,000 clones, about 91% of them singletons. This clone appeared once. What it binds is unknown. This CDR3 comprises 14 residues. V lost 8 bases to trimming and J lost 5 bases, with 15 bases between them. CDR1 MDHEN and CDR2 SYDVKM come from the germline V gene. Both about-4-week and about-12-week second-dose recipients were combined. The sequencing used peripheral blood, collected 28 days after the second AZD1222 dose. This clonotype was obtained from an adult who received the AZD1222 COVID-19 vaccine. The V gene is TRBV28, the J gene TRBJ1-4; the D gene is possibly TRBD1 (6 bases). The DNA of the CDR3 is TGTGCCAGCCGTGAGGGACACACAAATGAAAAACTGTTTTTT. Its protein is CASREGHTNEKLFF. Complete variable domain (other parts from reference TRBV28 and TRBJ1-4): DVKVTQSSRYLVKRTGEKVFLECVQDMDHENMFWYRQDPGLGLRLIYFSYDVKMKEKGDIPEGYSVSREKKERFSLILESASTNQTSMYLCASREGHTNEKLFFGSGTQLSVL.